This T cell receptor (beta chain) derives from a study of blood T cell repertoires in COVID-19. Turning to the study itself: Samples of COVID-19 (acute and convalescent) were obtained from the United States, Italy and Spain.

Measured with immunoSEQ multiplex PCR; TCRdb has only the in-frame clones, and not every one. This sample carries 150,000 or so clones, around four fifths of them seen once, and the ten largest clones take 10% to 15%. Trimming stripped 4 bases from V and 0 bases from J, with 11 bases between. Germline V CDR1 and CDR2: SGHRS, YFSETQ. This CDR3 region has 15 residues. Sequences were obtained from peripheral blood. This TCR was sampled from a man aged 65-85 years who had recovered from COVID-19. The chain couples TRBV5-1 to TRBJ2-1; unclear D gene. The DNA of the CDR3 is TGCGCCAGCAGCCTCGCCATGAGCTCCTACAATGAGCAGTTCTTC. Its translation is CASSLAMSSYNEQFF.